What follows are 17 T cell receptor beta chains derived from one specimen sequenced in a study of blood T cell repertoires in COVID-19. Using immunoSEQ multiplex PCR, the repertoire was profiled, and TCRdb retains in-frame clones only, with some absent. The table lists roughly 250,000 clones, around 90% of them singletons, with about 0.8% in the top ten. Source material: peripheral blood. The receptors were sampled from a woman in her twenties or thirties with acute or convalescent COVID-19.

The CDR3 loop reads CASSFASNTEAFF. The CDR3 region has the DNA TGTGCCAGCAGCTTCGCGTCGAACACTGAAGCTTTCTTT. This rearrangement joins TRBV11-3 to TRBJ1-1; no clear D gene. CDR3 size: 13 residues. Deletions cut 3 bases from V and 1 base from J, with 6 bases between. CDR1 is SGHNT and CDR2 is YENEEA in the germline V gene.

The chain carries TRBV7-9 and TRBJ2-4; TRBD2 is a possible D gene (6 bases). The germline gives CDR1 SEHNR, CDR2 FQNEAQ (reference sequence). This CDR3 has 15 amino acids. The V end lost 1 base, the J end lost 3 bases, and 10 bases lay between the germline ends. The CDR3 here is CASSLGWRDKNIQYF. The CDR3 DNA reads TGTGCCAGCAGCTTAGGGTGGCGGGACAAAAACATTCAGTACTTC.

The rearrangement uses TRBV30 and TRBJ1-1; 7 nucleotides match TRBD1. V shed 6 bases and J 3 bases; nucleotides not matched to a gene: 10. The CDR3 is made up of 14 amino acids. Per the germline V gene, CDR1 is GTSNPN and CDR2 is SVGIG (reference sequence). The chain's CDR3 is CACQTGNAYTEAFF. CDR3 bases: TGTGCCTGCCAGACAGGGAATGCCTACACTGAAGCTTTCTTT.

This clone was recorded a few times. V usage is TRBV9 and J usage is TRBJ1-3; tentatively, D is TRBD1 (5 bases). Trimming shortened V by 4 bases and J by 5 bases, and 31 bases separated the two germline ends. Germline CDR1 is SGDLS and CDR2 is YYNGEE. CDR3 length: 20 amino acids. CDR3 protein: CASSLPVQTPQGMSRNTIYF. The CDR3 nucleotides read TGTGCCAGCAGCCTACCTGTCCAAACTCCTCAGGGAATGTCCAGAAACACCATATATTTT. The full variable domain, its missing parts supplied by reference TRBV9 and TRBJ1-3, is DSGVTQTPKHLITATGQRVTLRCSPRSGDLSVYWYQQSLDQGLQFLIQYYNGEERAKGNILERFSAQQFPDLHSELNLSSLELGDSALYFCASSLPVQTPQGMSRNTIYFGEGSWLTVV.

This clone was seen a few times. Here the CDR3 DNA reads TGTGCCAGCAGTACGGCAGGGGGCTACTATGGCTACACCTTC. Encoded protein: CASSTAGGYYGYTF. The chain employs TRBV25-1 and TRBJ1-2; 8 nucleotides agree with TRBD1. The CDR3 runs 14 residues. V lost 5 bases, J lost 3 bases, and 5 bases stayed unmatched. Germline V gene sequence: CDR1 MGHDK, CDR2 SYGVNS.

This chain links TRBV7-2 with TRBJ1-4; 8 bases line up with TRBD1. V was clipped by 3 bases and J by 6 bases; unmatched bases: 6. CDR1 and CDR2 (germline): SGHTA, FQGNSA. This CDR3 has 15 residues. This chain's CDR3 is CASSLPGGADEKLFF. The CDR3 region has the DNA TGTGCCAGCAGCTTGCCAGGGGGCGCCGATGAAAAACTGTTTTTT.

The CDR3 DNA follows: TGTGCCAGCTCACTGGGAGTTTACGAGCAGTACTTC. Translating gives CASSLGVYEQYF. This chain uses TRBV18 with TRBJ2-7; a weak D match, TRBD2 (5 bases). Trimming pared 4 bases from V and 4 bases from J, leaving 8 bases between. This CDR3 has 12 amino acids. From germline, CDR1 is KGHSH and CDR2 LQKENI.

The V and J genes are TRBV10-2 and TRBJ1-5, with TRBD1 matching 9 bases. This CDR3 is 15 amino acids long. Germline assignment: CDR1 WSHSY and CDR2 SAAADI. The ends lost 3 bases at V and 9 bases at J; junction bases unmatched: 9. CDR3 amino acids: CASSDPTGGIGPQHF. CDR3 DNA: TGCGCCAGCAGTGACCCGACAGGGGGTATTGGGCCCCAGCATTTT.

The CDR3: CASSPQGGWISGANVLTF. The CDR3 nucleotides are TGTGCCAGCAGCCCCCAGGGAGGGTGGATATCTGGGGCCAACGTCCTGACTTTC. This chain joins TRBV9 and TRBJ2-6; 7 bases are a match to TRBD2. After removal of 4 bases from V and 1 base from J, the junction contained 11 bases not matched to a gene. CDR1 and CDR2 (germline): SGDLS, YYNGEE. The CDR3 is made up of 18 amino acids.

In this sample, this clone turned up once. The V call is TRBV11-3, the J call TRBJ1-1; TRBD1 agrees at 11 bases. The CDR3 is made up of 15 amino acids. Germline V gives CDR1 SGHNT, CDR2 YENEEA. The junction had 7 bases not matched to a gene; V was cut back by 5 bases and J by 5 bases. For the CDR3, the DNA is TGTGCCAGCAGCCATCGGACAGGGGGCATGACTGAAGCTTTCTTT. This sequence encodes CASSHRTGGMTEAFF.

This clone has only one observation. The CDR3 here is CASSSIRQGNEKLFF. The CDR3 nucleotides are TGTGCCAGCAGCTCGATTAGACAGGGTAATGAAAAACTGTTTTTT. This chain uses TRBV5-4 with TRBJ1-4; 7 nucleotides agree with TRBD1. The CDR3 is 15 residues long. Germline V gives CDR1 SGHNT, CDR2 YYREEE (reference sequence). V lost 3 bases, J lost 4 bases, and 6 bases stayed unmatched.

This clone was seen once. The chain couples TRBV27 to TRBJ1-1, with TRBD1 as a possible D gene (6 bases). The V gene's germline CDR1 is MNHEY and CDR2 SMNVEV (reference sequence). The CDR3 contains 14 residues. V gave up 3 bases and J gave up 3 bases, with 11 bases separating them. In DNA form, the CDR3 reads TGTGCCAGCAGTTTCTATTCAGGGGACACTGAAGCTTTCTTT. Encoded protein: CASSFYSGDTEAFF.

This clone was counted only a few times. Other nucleotide sequences in the sample specify the same CDR3. The V call is TRBV3-1 (or the pseudogene TRBV3-2), the J call TRBJ2-7; D gene uncertain. The CDR3 runs 11 residues. The germline CDR1 and CDR2 sequences are LGHDT and YNNKEL (reference sequence). Trimming left V 1 base short and J 7 bases short, with 5 bases between. CDR3 nucleotides: TGTGCCAGCAGCCAAGTTAATGAGCAGTACTTC. It translates to CASSQVNEQYF.

CDR3 in DNA: TGCGCCAGCAGCTCTGGGACAGTGGGCACCGGGGAGCTGTTTTTT. Translating gives CASSSGTVGTGELFF. This chain links TRBV5-1 with TRBJ2-2; TRBD1 matches 7 bases. The V gene's germline CDR1 is SGHRS and CDR2 YFSETQ. CDR3 size: 15 residues. J lost 4 bases, V lost 3 bases, and 6 bases had no gene match.

The rearrangement links TRBV19 to TRBJ1-2; 8 bases are shared with TRBD1. The CDR3 has 15 residues. Germline loops: CDR1 LNHDA, CDR2 SQIVND (reference sequence). V lost 5 bases, J lost 1 base, and 6 bases stayed unmatched. This chain's CDR3 is CASSADRGFNYGYTF. Written as DNA, the CDR3 is TGTGCCAGTAGTGCCGACAGGGGCTTTAACTATGGCTACACCTTC. Full variable domain (missing parts from reference TRBV19 and TRBJ1-2): DGGITQSPKYLFRKEGQNVTLSCEQNLNHDAMYWYRQDPGQGLRLIYYSQIVNDFQKGDIAEGYSVSREKKESFPLTVTSAQKNPTAFYLCASSADRGFNYGYTFGSGTRLTVV.

V gene TRBV9 combines with J gene TRBJ2-1, with a weak D call TRBD1 (6 bases). CDR3 length equals 13 residues. V lost 5 bases and J lost 10, with 16 bases in between. Germline V gives CDR1 SGDLS, CDR2 YYNGEE. The CDR3 sequence: CASRRQVSGEQFF. In DNA form, the CDR3 reads TGTGCCAGCAGGAGACAGGTCTCGGGGGAGCAGTTCTTC.

The chain is built from TRBV5-4 and TRBJ2-5; the match to TRBD2 covers 7 bases. With 4 bases clipped from V and 3 bases from J, the junction kept 6 bases outside the gene matches. The CDR3 has 14 amino acids. Germline V gene sequence: CDR1 SGHNT, CDR2 YYREEE (reference sequence). This CDR3 is CASSPGRGKETQYF. CDR3 bases: TGTGCCAGCAGCCCCGGGCGGGGGAAAGAGACCCAGTACTTC.